Listed here are 17 T cell receptor beta chains from one sample, sequenced in a study of shared clonotypes between healthy human individuals. The assay was immunoSEQ multiplex PCR, and TCRdb's table has in-frame clones only and misses some. In the table there are roughly 2,500,000 clones, over 85% of which are singletons. Sequenced sample: naive CD4+ T cells from PBMCs. Sample subset: CD45RA+ positively selected. The receptors stem from a man aged 18 to 30 in good health. Some clones in this sample may be carry-over from other donors' samples.

This clone is a singleton in its sample. J is TRBJ1-6 and V is TRBV2; D is possibly TRBD1 (6 bases). The CDR3 extends over 14 amino acids. Germline values: CDR1 SNHLY, CDR2 FYNNEI. Trimming removed 7 bases at V and 10 bases at J, with 17 bases between. CDR3 DNA sequence: TGTGCCAGCACGTTGGGTCAGGGGTGGTCACCCCTCCACTTT. Translated, it gives CASTLGQGWSPLHF.

CDR3 in amino acids: CASSLGQGANPPTAPTF. The CDR3 coding sequence is TGCGCCAGCAGCTTAGGACAGGGGGCCAACCCTCCAACGGCCCCCACCTTC. J is TRBJ1-2 and V is TRBV5-1; 11 nucleotides match TRBD1. The germline CDR1 and CDR2 sequences are SGHRS and YFSETQ. The CDR3 has 17 residues. The J segment lost 13 bases and the V segment lost 2 bases, leaving 19 bases of the junction unmatched.

This chain connects TRBV6-5 to TRBJ1-6; D gene ambiguous. This CDR3 contains 13 residues. Germline-derived CDR1 and CDR2 are MNHEY and SVGAGI. V lost 6 bases to trimming and J lost 5 bases, with 8 bases between them. The CDR3 region is CASRRANNSPLHF. In DNA, the CDR3 is TGTGCCAGCAGACGGGCCAATAATTCACCCCTCCACTTT.

The V and J genes are TRBV28 and TRBJ2-5, with D perhaps TRBD1 (6 bases). Germline V CDR1 and CDR2: MDHEN, SYDVKM. This CDR3 spans 14 amino acids. The V end was cut by 6 bases, the J end by 4 bases, with 15 bases between. CDR3 protein: CASRIQGPVETQYF. CDR3 DNA sequence: TGTGCCAGCAGGATACAGGGCCCGGTAGAGACCCAGTACTTC.

This clone was seen more than once but under ten times. The chain has TRBV30 and TRBJ1-1, with D tentatively TRBD1 (6 bases). V gave up 2 bases and J gave up 1 base, with 8 bases separating them. Germline V gene sequence: CDR1 GTSNPN, CDR2 SVGIG (reference sequence). This CDR3 spans 13 amino acids. CDR3 sequence reads: CAWSSDRNTEAFF. The CDR3, as DNA: TGTGCCTGGAGTTCGGACAGGAACACTGAAGCTTTCTTT.

The chain joins TRBV2 to TRBJ1-2; 10 bases align to TRBD1. V gave up 7 bases and J gave up 6 bases; unmatched junction bases: 14. The CDR3 covers 16 residues. CDR1 is SNHLY and CDR2 is FYNNEI in the germline V gene. CDR3 loop: CASTTTLPGTGDGYTF. CDR3 nucleotides: TGTGCCAGCACCACTACTTTGCCTGGGACAGGGGATGGCTACACCTTC.

J is TRBJ1-5 and V is TRBV4-3; D unresolved. The CDR3 totals 13 residues. V was trimmed by 0 bases and J by 5 bases, leaving 5 bases between them. Germline CDR1 reads LGHNA; CDR2 reads YSLEER. The CDR3 loop reads CASSQETDQPQHF. The CDR3 nucleotides read TGCGCCAGCAGCCAAGAGACGGATCAGCCCCAGCATTTT.

The V gene is TRBV28, the J gene TRBJ2-7; no reliable D call. The CDR3 spans 11 residues. Germline CDR1 and CDR2: MDHEN and SYDVKM. Trimming cost V 6 bases and J 3 bases, with 6 bases left between them. CDR3 in DNA: TGTGCCAGCAGGACTCACTACGAGCAGTACTTC. It yields the protein CASRTHYEQYF.

V gene TRBV2 combines with J gene TRBJ1-2, with D uncertain. The germline V gene encodes CDR1 SNHLY and CDR2 FYNNEI. The V end lost 4 bases, the J end lost 5 bases, and 14 bases lay between the germline ends. CDR3 length: 14 residues. The CDR3 bases are TGTGCCAGCAGTGTTACAGAGGAAGAATATGGCTACACCTTC. Encoded protein: CASSVTEEEYGYTF.

The chain employs TRBV27 and TRBJ1-1; TRBD1 is a possible D gene (5 bases). Trimming left V 3 bases short and J 2 bases short, with 10 bases between. Germline values: CDR1 MNHEY, CDR2 SMNVEV (reference sequence). The CDR3 sequence is 14 residues long. The CDR3 region has the DNA TGTGCCAGCAGTTTCGGGGGGGAAAACACTGAAGCTTTCTTT. Translating gives CASSFGGENTEAFF.

The chain uses TRBV4-1 and TRBJ2-1, with D perhaps given as TRBD1 or TRBD2 (5 bases each). The germline V gene encodes CDR1 MGHRA and CDR2 YSYEKL. Deletions cut 1 base from V and 8 bases from J, with 18 bases between. The CDR3 has 16 residues. CDR3: CASSQGWDPKLDEQFF. As DNA, the CDR3 is TGCGCCAGCAGCCAAGGTTGGGACCCAAAACTGGATGAGCAGTTCTTC.

The rearrangement uses TRBV5-1 and TRBJ2-7; unclear D gene. In germline, CDR1 is SGHRS, CDR2 YFSETQ. With 6 bases removed from V and 0 bases from J, the gap between germline ends came to 13 bases. This CDR3 spans 14 amino acids. The CDR3 nucleotides read TGCGCCAGCAAGCTCGGGTGGGCCTCCTACGAGCAGTACTTC. Its translation is CASKLGWASYEQYF.

The genes are TRBV29-1 and TRBJ1-1; 7 bases map to TRBD1. CDR1 is SQVTM and CDR2 is ANQGSEA in the germline V gene. This CDR3 region has 15 residues. V lost 7 bases and J lost 1; bases outside the gene matches: 12. CDR3 nucleotide sequence: TGCAGCGCCCGCACAGGGGCGATATCGAACACTGAAGCTTTCTTT. This gives the protein CSARTGAISNTEAFF.

The chain uses TRBV7-3 and TRBJ2-3; 10 bases fit TRBD2. Trimming took 3 bases from V and 3 from J; bases not matched to a gene: 9. The CDR3 is 17 amino acids. The germline V gene has CDR1 SGHTA and CDR2 FQGTGA. The CDR3 loop reads CASSLGPASGSTDTQYF. In nucleotides, the CDR3 is TGTGCCAGCAGCTTGGGTCCCGCTAGCGGGAGTACAGATACGCAGTATTTT.

This clone has only a few counts. The chain carries TRBV7-9 and TRBJ1-1; D remains ambiguous. Germline V lookup: CDR1 SEHNR, CDR2 FQNEAQ (reference sequence). With 5 bases removed from V and 1 base from J, the gap between germline ends came to 11 bases. The CDR3 covers 14 residues. This CDR3 is CASSPGRRNTEAFF. CDR3 DNA: TGTGCCAGCAGCCCCGGACGCAGGAACACTGAAGCTTTCTTT.

V is TRBV7-2 and J is TRBJ1-1; D unresolved. V was cut by 5 bases and J by 4 bases, with 14 bases left in between. This CDR3 is 14 amino acids long. The germline V gene has CDR1 SGHTA and CDR2 FQGNSA. In DNA form, the CDR3 reads TGTGCCAGCAGCCTTCGAGGGATTACCACTGAAGCTTTCTTT. It is translated as CASSLRGITTEAFF. Together with reference TRBV7-2 and TRBJ1-1, the CDR3 gives the full variable domain: GAGVSQSPSNKVTEKGKDVELRCDPISGHTALYWYRQSLGQGLEFLIYFQGNSAPDKSGLPSDRFSAERTGGSVSTLTIQRTQQEDSAVYLCASSLRGITTEAFFGQGTRLTVV.

The chain recombines TRBV28 with TRBJ2-5; D is unclear. V dropped 4 bases and J dropped 5 bases, with 8 bases sitting between them. This CDR3 has 12 amino acids. CDR1 MDHEN and CDR2 SYDVKM come from the germline V gene. CDR3 DNA sequence: TGTGCCAGCAGTTCGACCGCGGAGACCCAGTACTTC. This translates into CASSSTAETQYF.